This T cell receptor beta chain was sequenced during a study of T cell responses to AZD1222 COVID-19 vaccine. General study results and limits: Only five to seven AZD1222 recipients were seropositive at baseline. None of the repertoires were sampled until the peak T cell response had passed.

Profiled with immunoSEQ multiplex PCR; TCRdb holds only in-frame clones, not every one. The sample yields approximately 140,000 clones, about 89% seen once. As to this clone: As yet, its antigen is unknown.

CDR1 SGHDT and CDR2 YYEEEE come from the germline V gene. Trimming pared 3 bases from V and 1 base from J, leaving 1 base between. The CDR3 runs to 11 residues. The chain carries TRBV5-6 and TRBJ2-5; D gene uncertain. This sample comprised peripheral blood, obtained on day 0 of MenACWY control vaccination. This TCR was recovered from an adult in good health. The CDR3 region is CASSSQETQYF. In nucleotides, the CDR3 is TGTGCCAGCAGCTCCCAAGAGACCCAGTACTTC. The full variable domain, completed using reference TRBV5-6 and TRBJ2-5, is DAGVTQSPTHLIKTRGQQVTLRCSPKSGHDTVSWYQQALGQGPQFIFQYYEEEERQRGNFPDRFSGHQFPNYSSELNVNALLLGDSALYLCASSSQETQYFGPGTRLLVL.